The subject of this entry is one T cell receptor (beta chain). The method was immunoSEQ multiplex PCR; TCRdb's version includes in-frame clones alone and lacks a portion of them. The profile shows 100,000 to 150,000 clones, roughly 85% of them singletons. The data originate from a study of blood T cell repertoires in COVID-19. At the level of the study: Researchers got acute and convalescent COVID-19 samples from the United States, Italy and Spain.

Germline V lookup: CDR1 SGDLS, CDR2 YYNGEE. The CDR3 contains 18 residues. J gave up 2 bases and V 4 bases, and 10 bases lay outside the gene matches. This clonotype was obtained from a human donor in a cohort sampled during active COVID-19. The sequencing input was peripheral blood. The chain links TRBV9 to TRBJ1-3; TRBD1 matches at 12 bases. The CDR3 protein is CASSPNSGTGGTGNTIYF. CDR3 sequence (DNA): TGTGCCAGCAGCCCAAATTCCGGGACAGGGGGCACTGGAAACACCATATATTTT.